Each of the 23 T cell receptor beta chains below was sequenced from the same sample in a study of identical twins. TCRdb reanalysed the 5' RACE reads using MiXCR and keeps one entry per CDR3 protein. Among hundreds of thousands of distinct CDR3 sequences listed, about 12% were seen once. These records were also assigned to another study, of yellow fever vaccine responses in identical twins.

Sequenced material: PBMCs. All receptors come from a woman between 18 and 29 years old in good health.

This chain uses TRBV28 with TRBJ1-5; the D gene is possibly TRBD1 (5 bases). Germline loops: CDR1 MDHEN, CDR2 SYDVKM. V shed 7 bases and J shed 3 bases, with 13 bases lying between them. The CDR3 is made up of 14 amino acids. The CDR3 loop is CASKGRVFNQPQHF. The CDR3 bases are TGTGCCAGCAAAGGCAGGGTCTTCAATCAGCCCCAGCATTTT.

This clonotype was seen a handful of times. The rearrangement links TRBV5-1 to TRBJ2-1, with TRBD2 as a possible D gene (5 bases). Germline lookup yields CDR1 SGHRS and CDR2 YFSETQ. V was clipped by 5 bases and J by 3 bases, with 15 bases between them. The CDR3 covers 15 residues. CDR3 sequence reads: CASSTVGENYNEQFF. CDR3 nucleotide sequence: TGCGCCAGCAGTACAGTCGGGGAAAACTACAATGAGCAGTTCTTC.

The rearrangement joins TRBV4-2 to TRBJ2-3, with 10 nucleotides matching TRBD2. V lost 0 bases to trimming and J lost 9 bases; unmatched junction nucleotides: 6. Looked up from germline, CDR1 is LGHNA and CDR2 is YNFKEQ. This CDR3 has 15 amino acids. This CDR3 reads CASSQERTAGGTQYF. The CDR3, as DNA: TGTGCCAGCAGCCAAGAAAGGACAGCGGGGGGGACGCAGTATTTT.

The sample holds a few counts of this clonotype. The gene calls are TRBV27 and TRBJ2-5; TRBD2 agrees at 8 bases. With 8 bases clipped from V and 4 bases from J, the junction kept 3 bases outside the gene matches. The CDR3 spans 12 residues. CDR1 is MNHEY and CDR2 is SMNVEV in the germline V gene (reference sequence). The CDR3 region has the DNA TGTGCCAGCCACGGGGGGGGAGAGACCCAGTACTTC. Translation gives CASHGGGETQYF.

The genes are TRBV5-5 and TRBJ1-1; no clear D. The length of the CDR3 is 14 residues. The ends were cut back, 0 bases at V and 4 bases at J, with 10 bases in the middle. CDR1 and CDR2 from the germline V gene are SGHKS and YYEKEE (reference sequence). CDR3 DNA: TGTGCCAGCAGCTTGGTAGGGTTGGGCACTGAAGCTTTCTTT. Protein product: CASSLVGLGTEAFF.

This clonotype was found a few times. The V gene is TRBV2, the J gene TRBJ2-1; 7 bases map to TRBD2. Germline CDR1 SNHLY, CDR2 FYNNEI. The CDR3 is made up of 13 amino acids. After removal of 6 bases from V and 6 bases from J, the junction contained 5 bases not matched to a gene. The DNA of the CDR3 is TGTGCCAGCAGAGATACGGGGGGCAATGAGCAGTTCTTC. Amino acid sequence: CASRDTGGNEQFF.

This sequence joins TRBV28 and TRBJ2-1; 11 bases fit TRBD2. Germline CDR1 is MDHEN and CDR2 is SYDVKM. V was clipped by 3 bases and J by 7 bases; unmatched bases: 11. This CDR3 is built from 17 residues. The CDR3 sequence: CASSFPTSGSSWNEQFF. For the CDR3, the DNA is TGTGCCAGCAGTTTCCCCACTAGCGGGAGCTCTTGGAATGAGCAGTTCTTC.

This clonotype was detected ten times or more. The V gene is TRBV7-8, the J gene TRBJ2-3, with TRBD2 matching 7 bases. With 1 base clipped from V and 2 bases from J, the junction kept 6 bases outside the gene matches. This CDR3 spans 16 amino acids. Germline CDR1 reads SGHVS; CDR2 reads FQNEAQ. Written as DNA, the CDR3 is TGTGCCAGCAGCTTAGACTCTAGCGGACACACAGATACGCAGTATTTT. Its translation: CASSLDSSGHTDTQYF.

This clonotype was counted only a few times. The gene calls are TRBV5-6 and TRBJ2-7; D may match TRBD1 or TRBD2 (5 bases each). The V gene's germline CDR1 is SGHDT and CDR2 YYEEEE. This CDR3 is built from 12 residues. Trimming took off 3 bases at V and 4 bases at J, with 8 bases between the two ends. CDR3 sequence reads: CASSSEGYEQYV. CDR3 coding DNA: TGTGCCAGCAGCTCAGAGGGGTACGAGCAGTACGTC.

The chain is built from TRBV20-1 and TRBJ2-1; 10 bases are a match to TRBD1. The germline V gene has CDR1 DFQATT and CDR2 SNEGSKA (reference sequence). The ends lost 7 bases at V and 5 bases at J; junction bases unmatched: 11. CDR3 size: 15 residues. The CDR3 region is CSVPPRDRGNNEQFF. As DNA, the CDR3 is TGCAGTGTCCCCCCCAGGGACAGGGGAAACAATGAGCAGTTCTTC.

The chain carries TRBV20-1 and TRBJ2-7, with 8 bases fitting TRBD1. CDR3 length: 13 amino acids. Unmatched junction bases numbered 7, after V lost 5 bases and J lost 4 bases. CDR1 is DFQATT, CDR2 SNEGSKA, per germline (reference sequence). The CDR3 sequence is CSAEGTGLYEQYF. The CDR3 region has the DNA TGCAGTGCTGAAGGGACAGGTCTGTACGAGCAGTACTTC.

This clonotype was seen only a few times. CDR3: CASSLGVRGELFF. CDR3 in DNA: TGTGCCAGCAGTTTAGGGGTACGCGGGGAGCTGTTTTTT. The rearrangement links TRBV28 to TRBJ2-2; no clear D gene. Germline lookup yields CDR1 MDHEN and CDR2 SYDVKM. The CDR3 is 13 residues long. V dropped 2 bases and J dropped 7 bases, with 8 bases sitting between them.

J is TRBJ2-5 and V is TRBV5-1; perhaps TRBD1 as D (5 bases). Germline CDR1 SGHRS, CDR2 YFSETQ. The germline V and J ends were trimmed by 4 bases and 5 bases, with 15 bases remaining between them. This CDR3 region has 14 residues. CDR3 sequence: CASSKDTLAETQYF. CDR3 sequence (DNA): TGCGCCAGCAGCAAGGACACCCTGGCGGAGACCCAGTACTTC.

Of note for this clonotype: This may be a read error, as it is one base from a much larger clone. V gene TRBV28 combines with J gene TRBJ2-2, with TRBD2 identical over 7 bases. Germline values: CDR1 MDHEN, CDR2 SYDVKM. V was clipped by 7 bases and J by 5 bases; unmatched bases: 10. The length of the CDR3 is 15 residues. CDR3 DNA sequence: TGTGCCAGCATGCGCGGGAGAAGCCCGACCGGGGAGCTGTTTTTT. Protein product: CASMRGRSPTGELFF.

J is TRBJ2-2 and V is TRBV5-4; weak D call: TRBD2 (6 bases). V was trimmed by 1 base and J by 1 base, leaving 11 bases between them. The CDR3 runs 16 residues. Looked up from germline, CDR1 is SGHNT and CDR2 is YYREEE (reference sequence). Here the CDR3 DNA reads TGTGCCAGCAGCTTGTCGGCTAGCGAGAACACCGGGGAGCTGTTTTTT. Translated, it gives CASSLSASENTGELFF.

Here the CDR3 reads CAISESHTVRSEAFF. Here the CDR3 DNA reads TGTGCCATCAGTGAGTCCCATACCGTACGGAGCGAAGCTTTCTTT. The gene calls are TRBV10-3 and TRBJ1-1; no clear D. V shed 0 bases and J shed 8 bases, with 16 bases lying between them. Germline CDR1 ENHRY, CDR2 SYGVKD. The CDR3 contains 15 residues.

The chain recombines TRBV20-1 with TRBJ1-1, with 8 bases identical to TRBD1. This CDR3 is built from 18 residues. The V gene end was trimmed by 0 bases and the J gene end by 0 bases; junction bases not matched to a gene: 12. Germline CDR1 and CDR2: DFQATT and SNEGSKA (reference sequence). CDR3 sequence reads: CSARDYRIRTGMNTEAFF. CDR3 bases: TGCAGTGCTAGAGATTACCGCATTCGGACAGGGATGAACACTGAAGCTTTCTTT.

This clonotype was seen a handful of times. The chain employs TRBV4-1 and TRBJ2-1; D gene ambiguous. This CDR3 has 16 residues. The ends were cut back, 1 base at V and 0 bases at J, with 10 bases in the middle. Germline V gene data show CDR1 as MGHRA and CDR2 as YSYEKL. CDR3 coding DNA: TGCGCCAGCAGCCAAGTTACCCCGAGCTCCTACAATGAGCAGTTCTTC. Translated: CASSQVTPSSYNEQFF.

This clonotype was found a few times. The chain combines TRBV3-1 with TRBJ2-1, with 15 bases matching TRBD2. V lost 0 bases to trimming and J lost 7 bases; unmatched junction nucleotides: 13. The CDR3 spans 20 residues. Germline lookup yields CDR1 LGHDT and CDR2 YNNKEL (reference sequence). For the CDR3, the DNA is TGTGCCAGCAGCCAAGATGGGAAGCTAGGGACTAGCGGGAGGATAAATGAGCAGTTCTTC. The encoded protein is CASSQDGKLGTSGRINEQFF.

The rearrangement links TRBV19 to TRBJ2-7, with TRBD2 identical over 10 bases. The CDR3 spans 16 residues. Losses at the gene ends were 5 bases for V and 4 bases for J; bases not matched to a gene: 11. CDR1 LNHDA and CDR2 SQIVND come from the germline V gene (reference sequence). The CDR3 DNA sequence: TGTGCCAGTAGTGACCCCTCTAGCGGGAGAGGTTACGAGCAGTACTTC. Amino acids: CASSDPSSGRGYEQYF.

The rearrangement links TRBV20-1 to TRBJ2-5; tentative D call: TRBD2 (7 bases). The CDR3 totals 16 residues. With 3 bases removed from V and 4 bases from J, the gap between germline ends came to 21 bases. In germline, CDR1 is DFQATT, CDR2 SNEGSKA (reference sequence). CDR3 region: CSASTGPGGSRETQYF. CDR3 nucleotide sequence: TGCAGTGCTAGCACGGGCCCGGGGGGCTCTAGAGAGACCCAGTACTTC.

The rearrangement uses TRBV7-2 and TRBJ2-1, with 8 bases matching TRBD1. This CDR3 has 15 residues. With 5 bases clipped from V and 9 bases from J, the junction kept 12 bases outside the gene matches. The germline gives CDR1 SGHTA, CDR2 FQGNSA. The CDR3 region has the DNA TGTGCCAGCAGCCGGAGTAGAGGACAGGGCGGTGAGCAGTTCTTC. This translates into CASSRSRGQGGEQFF.

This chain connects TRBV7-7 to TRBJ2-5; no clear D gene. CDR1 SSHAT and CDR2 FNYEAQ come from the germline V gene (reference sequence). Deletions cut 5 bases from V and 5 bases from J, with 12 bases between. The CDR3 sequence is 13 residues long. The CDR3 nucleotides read TGTGCCAGCAGCCAAGCCAGTCTTGAGACCCAGTACTTC. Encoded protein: CASSQASLETQYF.